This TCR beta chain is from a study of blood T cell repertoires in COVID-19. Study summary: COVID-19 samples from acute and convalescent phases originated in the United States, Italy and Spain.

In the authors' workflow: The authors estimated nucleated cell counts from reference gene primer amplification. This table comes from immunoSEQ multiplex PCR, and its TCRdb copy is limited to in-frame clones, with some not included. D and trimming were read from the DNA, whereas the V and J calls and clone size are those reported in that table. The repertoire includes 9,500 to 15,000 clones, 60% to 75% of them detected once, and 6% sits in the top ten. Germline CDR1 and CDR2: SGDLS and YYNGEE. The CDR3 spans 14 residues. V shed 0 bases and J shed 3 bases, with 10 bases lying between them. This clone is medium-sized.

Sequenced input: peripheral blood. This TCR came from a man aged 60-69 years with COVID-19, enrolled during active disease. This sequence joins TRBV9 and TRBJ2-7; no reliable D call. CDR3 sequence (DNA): TGTGCCAGCAGCGTAGGCTATGGCGGCTACGAGCAGTACTTC. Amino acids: CASSVGYGGYEQYF.